Each of the 14 T cell receptor beta chains below was sequenced from the same sample in a study of control samples from healthy donors and cancer patients. Generated by immunoSEQ multiplex PCR, the TCRdb table keeps only in-frame clones and is missing some. Of around 50,000 clones detected, about 95% appear once; the ten largest clones hold roughly 2.3%. Sequenced material: blood. These TCRs come from a man aged 25-45 years in good health.

V usage is TRBV29-1 and J usage is TRBJ2-1; TRBD1 matches at 7 bases. The CDR3 has 11 residues. J gave up 10 bases and V 4 bases, and 4 bases lay outside the gene matches. Germline V CDR1 and CDR2: SQVTM, ANQGSEA. The CDR3 is CSVGLGGEQFF. For the CDR3, the DNA is TGCAGCGTTGGATTAGGGGGCGAGCAGTTCTTC.

The chain combines TRBV9 with TRBJ2-3; D is uncertain. The CDR3 spans 14 residues. Per the germline V gene, CDR1 is SGDLS and CDR2 is YYNGEE. V was trimmed by 3 bases and J by 6 bases, leaving 14 bases between them. The CDR3 bases are TGTGCCAGCAGCGAGGGTCTTTCGCCGGATACGCAGTATTTT. This sequence encodes CASSEGLSPDTQYF.

Comment on this clone: A read error may account for a junction end that differs from germline. The V call is TRBV27, the J call TRBJ2-4; no firm D call. Germline CDR1 MNHEY, CDR2 SMNVEV (reference sequence). The CDR3 is 14 amino acids. The CDR3 here is CVSSPFLAKNIQYF. CDR3 DNA: TGTGTCAGCAGCCCCTTCCTAGCCAAAAACATTCAGTACTTC.

V is TRBV27 and J is TRBJ2-1, with 10 bases fitting TRBD2. V lost 0 bases, J lost 8 bases, and 7 bases stayed unmatched. The CDR3 length is 16 residues. The V gene's germline CDR1 is MNHEY and CDR2 SMNVEV (reference sequence). The CDR3 coding sequence is TGTGCCAGCAGTTTATCGATGGTAGCGGGAGGTTATGAGCAGTTCTTC. It encodes CASSLSMVAGGYEQFF.

This chain uses TRBV19 with TRBJ1-5; weak D call: TRBD1 (5 bases). Trimming cost V 6 bases and J 3 bases, with 15 bases left between them. The CDR3 runs to 15 residues. From germline, CDR1 is LNHDA and CDR2 SQIVND (reference sequence). In nucleotides, the CDR3 is TGTGCCAGTAGCGCCCTCCGGGACCCCAATCAGCCCCAGCATTTT. This codes for CASSALRDPNQPQHF.

V and J are TRBV10-3 and TRBJ1-1, with a weak D call TRBD1 (6 bases). The CDR3 extends over 11 amino acids. Germline V gene data show CDR1 as ENHRY and CDR2 as SYGVKD. Trimming shortened V by 10 bases and J by 10 bases, and 16 bases separated the two germline ends. CDR3 nucleotides: TGTGCCACCGGGGGCAGGGAGAGAGCTTTCTTT. Protein: CATGGRERAFF.

The chain employs TRBV4-3 and TRBJ1-5; 9 nucleotides align to TRBD1. V was pared by 0 bases and J by 4 bases, with 10 bases of the junction left unmatched. Looked up from germline, CDR1 is LGHNA and CDR2 is YSLEER. The CDR3 length is 18 residues. The CDR3 sequence is CASSQDPPRDRVNQPQHF. In DNA, the CDR3 is TGCGCCAGCAGCCAAGATCCACCACGGGACAGGGTAAATCAGCCCCAGCATTTT.

The V gene is TRBV5-3, the J gene TRBJ2-4; TRBD2 is a possible D gene (6 bases). TRBV5-3 belongs to the ORF category, with a function that is uncertain. The CDR3 loop spans 17 amino acids. V was clipped by 1 base and J by 1 base, with 15 bases between them. The CDR3 nucleotides are TGTGCCAGAAGCTTGCGGGCCGGGAGTGAGGCCAAAAACATTCAGTACTTC. Translating it yields CARSLRAGSEAKNIQYF.

V is TRBV7-2 and J is TRBJ2-7, with D possibly being TRBD1 (8 bases). From germline, CDR1 is SGHTA and CDR2 FQGNSA. CDR3 length: 15 residues. V shed 1 base and J shed 3 bases, with 13 bases lying between them. This CDR3 is CASSLDRGEGYEQYF. The CDR3 region has the DNA TGTGCCAGCAGCTTAGACAGGGGGGAGGGCTACGAGCAGTACTTC.

The genes are TRBV21-1 and TRBJ2-4; TRBD2 was called by the table and not checked on the DNA. TRBV21-1 is a pseudogene locus. The CDR3 has 15 residues. In nucleotides, the CDR3 is TGTGCCAGCAGCAAAGGTGAACTAGCCAAAAACATTCAGTACTTC. Translation: CASSKGELAKNIQYF.

V and J are TRBV12-5 and TRBJ1-6, with D possibly matching TRBD1 (5 bases). This CDR3 comprises 17 residues. CDR1 and CDR2 from the germline V gene are LGHNT and FRNRAP. V was pared by 4 bases and J by 5 bases, with 18 bases between. CDR3 sequence reads: CASGSGGAAGDNSPLHF. CDR3 nucleotide sequence: TGTGCTAGTGGTTCAGGAGGGGCGGCAGGTGATAATTCACCCCTCCACTTT. Full variable domain (missing parts from reference TRBV12-5 and TRBJ1-6): DARVTQTPRHKVTEMGQEVTMRCQPILGHNTVFWYRQTMMQGLELLAYFRNRAPLDDSGMPKDRFSAEMPDATLATLKIQPSEPRDSAVYFCASGSGGAAGDNSPLHFGNGTRLTVT.

The V and J genes are TRBV5-1 and TRBJ2-1, with 13 positions matching TRBD2. This CDR3 has 16 residues. V lost 2 bases, J lost 6 bases, and 5 bases stayed unmatched. The germline V gene encodes CDR1 SGHRS and CDR2 YFSETQ. In DNA form, the CDR3 reads TGCGCCAGCAGCTTCAGGACTAGCGGGAGCCTCAATGAGCAGTTCTTC. The encoded protein is CASSFRTSGSLNEQFF.

The chain has TRBV5-1 and TRBJ1-6; 9 bases agree with TRBD1. Germline-derived CDR1 and CDR2 are SGHRS and YFSETQ. The V and J ends lost 4 bases and 7 bases, in that order; junction bases with no gene match: 3. CDR3 length: 14 amino acids. This CDR3 is CASSADRGNSPLHF. The CDR3 DNA sequence: TGCGCCAGCAGCGCAGACAGGGGGAATTCACCCCTCCACTTT. Drawing the rest from reference TRBV5-1 and TRBJ1-6, the complete variable domain is KAGVTQTPRYLIKTRGQQVTLSCSPISGHRSVSWYQQTPGQGLQFLFEYFSETQRNKGNFPGRFSGRQFSNSRSEMNVSTLELGDSALYLCASSADRGNSPLHFGNGTRLTVT.

The genes are TRBV7-3 and TRBJ2-1, with TRBD1 identical over 7 bases. The germline V gene has CDR1 SGHTA and CDR2 FQGTGA. The CDR3 has 15 residues. V lost 1 base and J lost 8; bases outside the gene matches: 8. The CDR3 protein is CASSLIVGQVDEQFF. In DNA, the CDR3 is TGTGCCAGCAGCTTAATTGTAGGACAGGTAGATGAGCAGTTCTTC.